This T cell receptor beta chain was identified during a study of T cells and Merkel cell carcinoma outcomes. Method: immunoSEQ multiplex PCR; TCRdb's copy keeps in-frame clones and lacks some. The sample has 1,700 or so clones, 70% to 90% seen once. Germline V gene lookup returns CDR1 SGHNT and CDR2 YYREEE (reference sequence). The ends were cut back, 10 bases at V and 3 bases at J, with 18 bases in the middle. The CDR3 consists of 14 residues. The study's findings and limits: Repertoire plus T-cell density reportedly predicted Merkel cell carcinoma outcomes.

This clone was recorded a few times. What it recognizes is unknown. The TCR comes from a human donor with Merkel cell carcinoma. V usage is TRBV5-4 and J usage is TRBJ2-3, with no clear D. Specimen: tumor tissue from Merkel cell carcinoma. CDR3 in DNA: TGTGCCTCTCACTTGCAAAGTCGTACAGATACGCAGTATTTT. Its translation is CASHLQSRTDTQYF.